This T cell receptor (beta chain) came from a study of cytomegalovirus exposure and HLA in healthy donors. Study conclusions and caveats: Presence/absence analyses took donor sequencing depth as roughly uniform. In a later analysis, TCR beta V- and J-gene trimming was associated with a missense DCLRE1C variant.

Turning to this clone: The antigen is unknown.

The CDR3 totals 15 residues. The V end was cut by 1 base, the J end by 0 bases, with 7 bases between. Germline CDR1 reads SGHNT; CDR2 reads YENEEA. It was with 60 Vbeta and 13 Jbeta primers that the PCR ran. Repertoires were generated with immunoSEQ multiplex PCR, while TCRdb's copy carries only in-frame clones and drops some. Of under 150,000 clones listed, about 82% were seen once; the top ten hold 3.5% to 5.5%. The specimen was PBMCs. The sequence came from a woman between 40 and 50 years old in good health and CMV-seropositive. The chain joins TRBV11-3 to TRBJ2-1, with a tentative D call TRBD2 (5 bases). The CDR3: CASSLARGSYNEQFF. In DNA, the CDR3 is TGTGCCAGCAGCTTAGCCCGGGGCTCCTACAATGAGCAGTTCTTC.